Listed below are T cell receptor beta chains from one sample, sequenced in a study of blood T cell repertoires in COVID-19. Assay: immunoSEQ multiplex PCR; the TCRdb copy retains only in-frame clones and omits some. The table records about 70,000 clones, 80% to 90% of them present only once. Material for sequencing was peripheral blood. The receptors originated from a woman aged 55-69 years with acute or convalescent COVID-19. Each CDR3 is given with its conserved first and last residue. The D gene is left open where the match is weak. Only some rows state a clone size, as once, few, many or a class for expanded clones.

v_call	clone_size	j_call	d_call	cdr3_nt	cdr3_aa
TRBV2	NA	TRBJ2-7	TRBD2	TGTGCCAGCAAGACGGGAGGTTACGAGCAGTACTTC	CASKTGGYEQYF
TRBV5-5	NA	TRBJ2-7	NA	TGTGCCAGCAGCCCTCCGGGGAATAGCGGCCTCAACGAGCAGTACTTC	CASSPPGNSGLNEQYF
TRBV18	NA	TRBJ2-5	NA	TGTGCCAGCTTAACGGGGGAGACCCAGTACTTC	CASLTGETQYF
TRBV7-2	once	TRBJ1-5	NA	TGTGCCAGCAGCTTAGTAGGGGTTAGCAATCAGCCCCAGCATTTT	CASSLVGVSNQPQHF
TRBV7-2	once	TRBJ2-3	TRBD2	TGTGCCAGCAGCCACCGGACTAGCGGGAGGGCAACAGATACGCAGTATTTT	CASSHRTSGRATDTQYF
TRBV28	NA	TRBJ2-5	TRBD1	TGTGCCAGCAGTTTATCCACAGGGGGCGACGAGACCCAGTACTTC	CASSLSTGGDETQYF
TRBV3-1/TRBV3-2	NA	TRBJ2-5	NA	TGTGCCAGCAGCCTGACGGGGGTCAAGGGGGAGACCCAGTACTTC	CASSLTGVKGETQYF
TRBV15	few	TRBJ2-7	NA	TGTGCCACCAGCAGAGAGATGGCGGTCTACGAGCAGTACTTC	CATSREMAVYEQYF
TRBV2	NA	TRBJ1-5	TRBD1	TGTGCCAGCAATTCATTCCCCCGGGACAGGGGCAATCAGCCCCAGCATTTT	CASNSFPRDRGNQPQHF
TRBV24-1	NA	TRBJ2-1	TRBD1	TGTGCCACCAGTGGCGGACAGGGAAGGGGCAATGAGCAGTTCTTC	CATSGGQGRGNEQFF
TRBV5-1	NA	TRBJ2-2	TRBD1	TGCGCCAGCAGCCCCGGACAGGGTTTGACCGGGGAGCTGTTTTTT	CASSPGQGLTGELFF
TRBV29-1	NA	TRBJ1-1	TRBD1	TGCAGCGTTGGCTCACCGGGACAGGGCACTGAAGCTTTCTTT	CSVGSPGQGTEAFF
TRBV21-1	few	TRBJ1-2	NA	TGTGCCAGCAGCAAAGCGCCTGGGGCGGGGGATGGCTACACCTTC	CASSKAPGAGDGYTF
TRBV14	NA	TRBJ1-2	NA	TGTGCCAGCAGCGCACAAACTAACTATGGCTACACCTTC	CASSAQTNYGYTF
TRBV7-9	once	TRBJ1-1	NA	TGTGCCAGCAGCCCTTGGGCCTACACTGAAGCTTTCTTT	CASSPWAYTEAFF
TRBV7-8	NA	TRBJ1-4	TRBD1	TGTGCCAGCAGCCCCTGGTCCGGGACAGGGACCCAGTCAACTAATGAAAAACTGTTTTTT	CASSPWSGTGTQSTNEKLFF
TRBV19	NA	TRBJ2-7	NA	TGTGCCAGTAGTACTGGAGATGCCTACGAGCAGTACTTC	CASSTGDAYEQYF
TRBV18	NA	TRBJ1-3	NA	TGTGCCAGCTCACCAATCCCAGACAGCTCTGGAAACACCATATATTTT	CASSPIPDSSGNTIYF
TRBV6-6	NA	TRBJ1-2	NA	TGTGCCAGCAGTTACCCGGGAAACTATGGCTACACCTTC	CASSYPGNYGYTF
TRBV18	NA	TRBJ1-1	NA	TGTGCCAGCTCACCGGACATACTGAACACTGAAGCTTTCTTT	CASSPDILNTEAFF
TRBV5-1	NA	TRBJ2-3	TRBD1	TGCGCCAGCAGCGCCGGGACAGGGGTTATTGCAGATACGCAGTATTTT	CASSAGTGVIADTQYF
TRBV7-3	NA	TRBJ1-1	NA	TGTGCCAGCAGATCGACCAGGGCCACTGAAGCTTTCTTT	CASRSTRATEAFF
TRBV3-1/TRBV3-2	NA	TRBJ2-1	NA	TGTGCCAGCAGCCAAGACTGGGAGCTCAATGAGCAGTTCTTC	CASSQDWELNEQFF
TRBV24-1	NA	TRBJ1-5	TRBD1	TGTGCCACCAGTGATTCGGGACAACAGGGGAGTCAGCCCCAGCATTTT	CATSDSGQQGSQPQHF
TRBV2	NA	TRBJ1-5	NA	TGTGCCAGCCAGTTAAGGACTCACAATCAGCCCCAGCATTTT	CASQLRTHNQPQHF
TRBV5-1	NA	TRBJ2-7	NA	TGCGCCAGCAGCCCGACCCCGGCGGAGTGCTACGAGCAGTACTTC	CASSPTPAECYEQYF
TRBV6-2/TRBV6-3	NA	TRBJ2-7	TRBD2	TGTGCCAGCAGTCAGGAGCGGGATGTGCTCGTTGAGCAGTACTTC	CASSQERDVLVEQYF
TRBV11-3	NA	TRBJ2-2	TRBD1	TGTGCCAGCGGGAACACAGGGGGCGGGAAGAACACCGGGGAGCTGTTTTTT	CASGNTGGGKNTGELFF
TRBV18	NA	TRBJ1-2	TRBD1	TGTGCCAGCTCAGAATCGACAGGGAAGGGCTACACCTTC	CASSESTGKGYTF
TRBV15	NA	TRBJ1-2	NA	TGTGCCACCAGCAGAGATCTATTGCGAGAGCCCTATGGCTACACCTTC	CATSRDLLREPYGYTF
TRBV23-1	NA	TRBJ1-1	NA	TGCGCCAGCAACTATGACGCTTTCTTT	CASNYDAFF
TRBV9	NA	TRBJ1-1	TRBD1	TGTGCCAGCAGCGCCGGGACAGGGTTTTTGGGGACTGAAGCTTTCTTT	CASSAGTGFLGTEAFF
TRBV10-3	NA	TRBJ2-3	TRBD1	TGTGCCATCAGGGAACAGGGGACAGATACGCAGTATTTT	CAIREQGTDTQYF
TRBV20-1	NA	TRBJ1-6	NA	TGCAGTGCTAGTTTTGGTGGCTCAGGGAATTCACCCCTCCACTTT	CSASFGGSGNSPLHF
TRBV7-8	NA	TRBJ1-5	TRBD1	TGTGCCAGCAGCTTATCGACAGGGGGTAGCAATCAGCCCCAGCATTTT	CASSLSTGGSNQPQHF
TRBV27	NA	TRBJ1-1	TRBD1	TGTGCCAGCAGTTTAAAAGGACAGGGGGTGAACACTGAAGCTTTCTTT	CASSLKGQGVNTEAFF
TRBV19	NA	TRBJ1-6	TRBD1	TGTGCCAGTAGTATTCCCCGGACAGGTTATAATTCACCCCTCCACTTT	CASSIPRTGYNSPLHF
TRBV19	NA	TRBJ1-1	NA	TGTGCCAGTTTCTCAGGATCGGGGGGGACTGAAGCTTTCTTT	CASFSGSGGTEAFF
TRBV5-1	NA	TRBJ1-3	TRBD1	TGCGCCAGCAGCCCTGGGACAGGAGGTAACACCATATATTTT	CASSPGTGGNTIYF
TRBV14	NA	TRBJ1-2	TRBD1	TGTGCCAGCAGCCAAGAAGGGACAGGGACCCGGTATGGCTACACCTTC	CASSQEGTGTRYGYTF
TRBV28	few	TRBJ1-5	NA	TGTGCCAGCAGTTCGGTGACAAGTCAGCCCCAGCATTTT	CASSSVTSQPQHF
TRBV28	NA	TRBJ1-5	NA	TGTGCCAGCAGTTTAGGTTTGCCAGGCGTTCGCAATCAGCCCCAGCATTTT	CASSLGLPGVRNQPQHF
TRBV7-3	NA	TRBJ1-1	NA	TGTGCCAGCAGCTTAGGTCCGGAAAGCGCTGAAGCTTTCTTT	CASSLGPESAEAFF
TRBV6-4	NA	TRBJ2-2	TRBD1	TGTGCCAGCAGTGACACGGACAGGGACGGGGAGCTGTTTTTT	CASSDTDRDGELFF
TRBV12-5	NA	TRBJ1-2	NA	TGTGCTAGTGCAACCAACACTAACTATGGCTACACCTTC	CASATNTNYGYTF
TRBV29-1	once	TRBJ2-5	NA	TGCAGCGGAAGTCGTCTCTCCGGGGAGACCCAGTACTTC	CSGSRLSGETQYF
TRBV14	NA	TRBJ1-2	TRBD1	TGTGCCAGCAGCCAACATACAGGGGTCATCCACTATGGCTACACCTTC	CASSQHTGVIHYGYTF
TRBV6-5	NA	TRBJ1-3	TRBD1	TGTGCCAGCAGAGCGACAGGGTGGAGAAACACCATATATTTT	CASRATGWRNTIYF
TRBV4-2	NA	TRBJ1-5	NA	TGTGCCAGCAGCCAAGAAAGAGGTGGCAATCAGCCCCAGCATTTT	CASSQERGGNQPQHF
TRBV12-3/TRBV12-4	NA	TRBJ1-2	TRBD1	TGTGCCAGCAAGACAGGGGGGAACTATGGCTACACCTTC	CASKTGGNYGYTF
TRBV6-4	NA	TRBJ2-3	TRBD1	TGTGCCAGCAGTGCTCTTGGGACAGGGGGCACAGATACGCAGTATTTT	CASSALGTGGTDTQYF
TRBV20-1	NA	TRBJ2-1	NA	TGCAGCATTAGCTATTTCGGTGAGCAGTTCTTC	CSISYFGEQFF
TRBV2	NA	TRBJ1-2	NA	TGTGCCAGCAGTGAGCGGGGTAACTATGGCTACACCTTC	CASSERGNYGYTF
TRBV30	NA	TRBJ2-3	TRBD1	TGTGCCTGGAGTGCCCCCCTCGGGACAGGAGAATTCACAGATACGCAGTATTTT	CAWSAPLGTGEFTDTQYF
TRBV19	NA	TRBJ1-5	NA	TGTGCCAGTAGTCCTCAGGGGTTAGGAGGTAGCAATCAGCCCCAGCATTTT	CASSPQGLGGSNQPQHF